This T cell receptor (beta chain) was documented in a study of beta chain features in type 1 diabetes. This clone came up a few times. Its target is not known. The entirety of the isolated RNA underwent reverse transcription, so expressed TCRB transcripts were sequenced. Measured with immunoSEQ multiplex PCR; TCRdb has only the in-frame clones, and not every one. The sample includes 130,000 or so clones, roughly 10% of them seen just once. Sorting based on CD45RO/CCR7/CD25/CD127/CD95/CD27 separated CD4+ naive, central memory, regulatory and stem cell-like memory cells. CDR3 length: 14 amino acids. V trimming: 3 bases; J trimming: 7 bases; junction bases outside the gene matches: 2. Germline V gene lookup returns CDR1 SNHLY and CDR2 FYNNEI. General study points: Sequencing of cDNA might inflate the share of cells that strongly express TCR. At VDJ recombination sites, type 1 diabetes patients had fewer insertions and more deleted nucleotides. Within each of all four CD4+ subsets, Type 1 diabetes patients had TCRB CDR3s that were moderately but significantly shorter.

The sequence was collected from a man aged 25-40 years with type 1 diabetes. Sequenced sample: central memory CD4+ T cells from blood. The chain couples TRBV2 to TRBJ1-6; TRBD1 matches at 8 bases. The CDR3: CASSETGDNSPLHF. The CDR3 DNA sequence: TGTGCCAGCAGTGAGACAGGGGACAATTCACCCCTCCACTTT.